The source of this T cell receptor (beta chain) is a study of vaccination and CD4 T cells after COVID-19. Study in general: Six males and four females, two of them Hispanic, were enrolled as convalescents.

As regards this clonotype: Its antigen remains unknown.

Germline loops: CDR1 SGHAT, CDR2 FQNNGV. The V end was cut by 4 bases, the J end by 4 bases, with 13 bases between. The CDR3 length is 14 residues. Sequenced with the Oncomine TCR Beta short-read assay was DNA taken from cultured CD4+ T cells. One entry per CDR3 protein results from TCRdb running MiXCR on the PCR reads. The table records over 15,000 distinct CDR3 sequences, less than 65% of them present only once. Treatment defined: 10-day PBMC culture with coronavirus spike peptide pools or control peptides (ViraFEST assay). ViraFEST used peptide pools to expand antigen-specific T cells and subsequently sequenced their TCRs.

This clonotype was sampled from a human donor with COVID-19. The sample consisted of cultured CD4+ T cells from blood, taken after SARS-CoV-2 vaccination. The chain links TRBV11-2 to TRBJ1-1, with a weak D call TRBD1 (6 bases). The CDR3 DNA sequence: TGTGCCAGCAGCTCGACAGGTCGGAGCACTGAAGCTTTCTTT. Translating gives CASSSTGRSTEAFF.